The present TCR beta chain was sequenced within a study of beta chain features in type 1 diabetes. Whole-study findings and limits: More deletions and fewer insertions at VDJ junctions were seen in type 1 diabetes patients. Any HLA type influence on TCRB rearrangement was left unresolved here.

This CDR3 contains 14 residues. Germline V gives CDR1 MNHNS, CDR2 SASEGT. Trimming took off 2 bases at V and 3 bases at J, with 10 bases between the two ends. cDNA synthesis used the whole RNA isolate, giving expressed TCRB sequences. The protocol was immunoSEQ multiplex PCR, while the TCRdb copy is restricted to in-frame clones and leaves out a portion. The profile shows around 320,000 clones, about 15% of them singletons. Concerning this clone itself: The antigen is not known.

The clonotype comes from a man under 40 in good health. J is TRBJ1-1 and V is TRBV6-1; a weak D match, TRBD1 (5 bases). The source material was central memory CD4+ T cells from blood. The CDR3 region has the DNA TGTGCCAGCAGTGAACAGGGAATCTACACTGAAGCTTTCTTT. Translated, it gives CASSEQGIYTEAFF.